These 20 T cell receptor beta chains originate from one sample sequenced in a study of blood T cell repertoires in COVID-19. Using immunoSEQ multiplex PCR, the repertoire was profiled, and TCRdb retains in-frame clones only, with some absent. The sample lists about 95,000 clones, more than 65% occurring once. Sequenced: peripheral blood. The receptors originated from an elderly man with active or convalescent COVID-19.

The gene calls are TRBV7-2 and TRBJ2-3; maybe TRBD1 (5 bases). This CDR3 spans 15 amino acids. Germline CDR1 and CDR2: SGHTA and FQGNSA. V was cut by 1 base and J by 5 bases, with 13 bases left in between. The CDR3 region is CASSLGAGLGDTQYF. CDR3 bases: TGTGCCAGCAGCTTAGGGGCAGGGCTCGGAGATACGCAGTATTTT.

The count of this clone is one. CDR3 bases: TGCAGCGTCAATCCGGGACAGGGTTATGGCTACACCTTC. This encodes CSVNPGQGYGYTF. The rearrangement uses TRBV29-1 and TRBJ1-2; the match to TRBD1 covers 9 bases. Germline V gene sequence: CDR1 SQVTM, CDR2 ANQGSEA. The CDR3 is 13 amino acids. V lost 6 bases to trimming and J lost 5 bases; unmatched junction nucleotides: 7.

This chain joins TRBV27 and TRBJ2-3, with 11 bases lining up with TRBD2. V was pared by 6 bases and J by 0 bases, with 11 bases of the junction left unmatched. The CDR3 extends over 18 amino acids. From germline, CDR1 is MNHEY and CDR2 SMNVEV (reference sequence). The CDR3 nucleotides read TGTGCCAGCAGGTACCCCGGGACTAGCGGACTTAGCACAGATACGCAGTATTTT. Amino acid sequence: CASRYPGTSGLSTDTQYF.

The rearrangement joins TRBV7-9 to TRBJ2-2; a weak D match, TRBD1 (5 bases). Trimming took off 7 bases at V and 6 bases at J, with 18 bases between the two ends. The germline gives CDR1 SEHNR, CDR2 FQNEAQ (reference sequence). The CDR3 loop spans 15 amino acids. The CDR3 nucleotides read TGTGCCAGCACCGTGCAAGGGGCTTGGCCCGGGGAGCTGTTTTTT. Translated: CASTVQGAWPGELFF.

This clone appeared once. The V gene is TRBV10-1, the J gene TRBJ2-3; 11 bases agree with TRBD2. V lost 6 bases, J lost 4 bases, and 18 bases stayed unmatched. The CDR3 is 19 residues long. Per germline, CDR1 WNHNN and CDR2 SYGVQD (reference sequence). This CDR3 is CASSPKWSTSGGWSDTQYF. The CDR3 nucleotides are TGCGCCAGCAGCCCCAAGTGGAGCACTAGCGGGGGATGGTCAGATACGCAGTATTTT.

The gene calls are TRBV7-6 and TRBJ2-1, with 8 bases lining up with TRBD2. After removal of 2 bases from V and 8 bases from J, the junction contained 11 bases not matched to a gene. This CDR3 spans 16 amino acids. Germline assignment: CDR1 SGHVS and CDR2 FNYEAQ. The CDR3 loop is CASSLYYRSGGDEQFF. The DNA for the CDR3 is TGTGCCAGCAGCTTATATTACAGGTCGGGAGGGGATGAGCAGTTCTTC. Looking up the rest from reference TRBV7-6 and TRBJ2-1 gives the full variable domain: GAGVSQSPRYKVTKRGQDVALRCDPISGHVSLYWYRQALGQGPEFLTYFNYEAQQDKSGLPNDRFSAERPEGSISTLTIQRTEQRDSAMYRCASSLYYRSGGDEQFFGPGTRLTVL.

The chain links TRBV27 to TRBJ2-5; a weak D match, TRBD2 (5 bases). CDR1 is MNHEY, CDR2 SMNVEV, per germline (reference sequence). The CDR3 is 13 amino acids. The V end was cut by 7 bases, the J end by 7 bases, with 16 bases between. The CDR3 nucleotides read TGTGCCAGCAAAGGGTACGCCGGAGGGACCCAGTACTTC. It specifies CASKGYAGGTQYF.

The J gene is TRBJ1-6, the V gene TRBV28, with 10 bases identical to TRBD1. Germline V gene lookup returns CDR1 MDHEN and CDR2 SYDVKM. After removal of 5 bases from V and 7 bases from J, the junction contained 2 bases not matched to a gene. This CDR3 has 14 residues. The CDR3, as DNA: TGTGCCAGCAGTAGACAGGGGGCGAATTCACCCCTCCACTTT. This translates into CASSRQGANSPLHF. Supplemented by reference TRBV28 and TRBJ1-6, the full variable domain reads DVKVTQSSRYLVKRTGEKVFLECVQDMDHENMFWYRQDPGLGLRLIYFSYDVKMKEKGDIPEGYSVSREKKERFSLILESASTNQTSMYLCASSRQGANSPLHFGNGTRLTVT.

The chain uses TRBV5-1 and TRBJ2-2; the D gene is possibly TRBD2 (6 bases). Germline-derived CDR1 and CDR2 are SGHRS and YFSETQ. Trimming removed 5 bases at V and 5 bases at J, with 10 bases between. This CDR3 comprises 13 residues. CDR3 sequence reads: CASRFGGTGELFF. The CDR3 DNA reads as TGCGCCAGCAGGTTCGGAGGGACCGGGGAGCTGTTTTTT. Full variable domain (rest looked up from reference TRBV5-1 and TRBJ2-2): KAGVTQTPRYLIKTRGQQVTLSCSPISGHRSVSWYQQTPGQGLQFLFEYFSETQRNKGNFPGRFSGRQFSNSRSEMNVSTLELGDSALYLCASRFGGTGELFFGEGSRLTVL.

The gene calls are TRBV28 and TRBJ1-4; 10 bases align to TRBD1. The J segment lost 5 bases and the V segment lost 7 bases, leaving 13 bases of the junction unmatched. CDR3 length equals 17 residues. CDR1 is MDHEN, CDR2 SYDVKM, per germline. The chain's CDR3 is CASNDQKVGQGNEKLFF. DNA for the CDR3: TGTGCCAGCAACGACCAAAAGGTGGGACAGGGGAATGAAAAACTGTTTTTT.

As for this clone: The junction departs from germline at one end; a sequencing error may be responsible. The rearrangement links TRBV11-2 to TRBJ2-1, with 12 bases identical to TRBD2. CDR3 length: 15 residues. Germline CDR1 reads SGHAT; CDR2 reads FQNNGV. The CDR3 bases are TGTGCCAGCACCTTACAGTATCTAGCGGGGGGGGTCAAGTTCTTC. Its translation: CASTLQYLAGGVKFF.

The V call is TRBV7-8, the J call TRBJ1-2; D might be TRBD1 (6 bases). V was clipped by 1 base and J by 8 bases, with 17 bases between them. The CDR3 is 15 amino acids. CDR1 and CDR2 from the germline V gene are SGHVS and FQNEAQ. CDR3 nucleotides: TGTGCCAGCAGCTTAGTCGCCTGGGCCAGGGGCGGCTACACCTTC. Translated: CASSLVAWARGGYTF.

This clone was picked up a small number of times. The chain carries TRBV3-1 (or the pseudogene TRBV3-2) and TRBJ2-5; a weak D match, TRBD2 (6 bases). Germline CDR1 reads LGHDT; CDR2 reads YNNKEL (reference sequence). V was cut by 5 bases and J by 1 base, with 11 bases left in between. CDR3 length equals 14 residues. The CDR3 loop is CASSETRSQETQYF. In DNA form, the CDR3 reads TGTGCCAGCAGCGAGACTAGAAGCCAAGAGACCCAGTACTTC.

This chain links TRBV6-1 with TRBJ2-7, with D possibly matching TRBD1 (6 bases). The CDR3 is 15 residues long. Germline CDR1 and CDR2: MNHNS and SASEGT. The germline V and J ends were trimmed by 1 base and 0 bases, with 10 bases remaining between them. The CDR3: CASSEVGDTSYEQYF. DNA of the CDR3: TGTGCCAGCAGTGAAGTGGGGGACACCTCCTACGAGCAGTACTTC.

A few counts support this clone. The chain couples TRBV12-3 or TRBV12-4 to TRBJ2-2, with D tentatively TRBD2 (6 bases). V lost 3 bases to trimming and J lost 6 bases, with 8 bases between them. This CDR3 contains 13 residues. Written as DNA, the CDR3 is TGTGCCAGCAGTTTCTGGGGGGCCGGGGAGCTGTTTTTT. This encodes CASSFWGAGELFF.

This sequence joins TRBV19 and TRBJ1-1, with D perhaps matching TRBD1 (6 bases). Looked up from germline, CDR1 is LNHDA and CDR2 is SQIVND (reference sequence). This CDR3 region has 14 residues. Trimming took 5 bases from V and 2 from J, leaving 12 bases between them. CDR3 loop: CASSPRQANTEAFF. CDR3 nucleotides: TGTGCCAGTAGTCCTCGACAGGCCAACACTGAAGCTTTCTTT.

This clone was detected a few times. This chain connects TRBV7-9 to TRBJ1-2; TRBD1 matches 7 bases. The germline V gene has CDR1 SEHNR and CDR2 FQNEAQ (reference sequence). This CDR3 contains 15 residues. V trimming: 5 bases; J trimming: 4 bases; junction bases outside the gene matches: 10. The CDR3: CASSTRDSLIYGYTF. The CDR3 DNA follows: TGTGCCAGCAGCACCCGGGACAGTCTAATCTATGGCTACACCTTC.

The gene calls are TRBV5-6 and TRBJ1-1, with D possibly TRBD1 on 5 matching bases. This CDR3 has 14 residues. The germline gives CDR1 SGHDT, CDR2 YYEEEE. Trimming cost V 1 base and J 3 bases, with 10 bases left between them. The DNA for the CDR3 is TGTGCCAGCAGCTTGCCGTCGGGGGACACTGAAGCTTTCTTT. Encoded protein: CASSLPSGDTEAFF.

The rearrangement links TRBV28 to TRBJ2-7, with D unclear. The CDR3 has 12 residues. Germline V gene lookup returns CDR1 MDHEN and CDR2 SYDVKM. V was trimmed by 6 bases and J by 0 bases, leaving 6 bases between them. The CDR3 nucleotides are TGTGCCAGCAGGCCCTACTCCTACGAGCAGTACTTC. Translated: CASRPYSYEQYF.

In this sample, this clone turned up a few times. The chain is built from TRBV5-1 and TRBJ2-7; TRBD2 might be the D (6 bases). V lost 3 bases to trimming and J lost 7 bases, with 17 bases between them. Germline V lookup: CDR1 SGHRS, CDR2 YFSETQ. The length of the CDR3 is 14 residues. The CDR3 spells CASSSDGRLGEQYF. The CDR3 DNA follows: TGCGCCAGCAGCTCGGACGGCAGACTAGGGGAGCAGTACTTC.